The present entry profiles one T cell receptor (beta chain) with its context. CDR1 is GTSNPN and CDR2 is SVGIG in the germline V gene (reference sequence). The CDR3 is made up of 11 amino acids. Trimming left V 5 bases short and J 5 bases short, with 9 bases between. The sample belongs to a study of T cells in tumors after PD-1 blockade. TCRdb's copy holds only in-frame clones and misses some; the assay was immunoSEQ multiplex PCR. The table records approximately 63,000 clones, 74% of them present only once. The chain recombines TRBV30 with TRBJ1-1; TRBD1 might be the D (5 bases). Source: PBMCs, taken after anti-PD-1 treatment. The sequence derives from a human donor with basal cell carcinoma. Here the CDR3 DNA reads TGTGCCTGGGGGTGGGGGACTGAAGCTTTCTTT. Translation: CAWGWGTEAFF. The complete variable domain, with remaining parts taken from reference TRBV30 and TRBJ1-1, reads SQTIHQWPATLVQPVGSPLSLECTVEGTSNPNLYWYRQAAGRGLQLLFYSVGIGQISSEVPQNLSASRPQDRQFILSSKKLLLSDSGFYLCAWGWGTEAFFGQGTRLTVV.